A selection of T cell receptor beta chains follows, all from one sample in a study of CD8+CD57+ T cells in acquired aplastic anemia. TCRdb passed the reads through MiXCR, listing each CDR3 protein once. Among fewer than 85,000 distinct CDR3 sequences listed, about 70% were seen once. Sequencing was performed on sorted CD4+, CD8+, or CD8+CD57+ T cells (not recorded which) from PBMCs. The receptors originated from a human donor with aplastic anemia. Both conserved end residues are part of each CDR3. Fields, in order: D gene, clone size, J gene, V gene, CDR3 protein, CDR3 DNA. A D gene is named only where the DNA matches it firmly. Clone size, where shown, is once, few, many, or a class for clones that have expanded.

d_call: NA; clone_size: NA; j_call: TRBJ1-1; v_call: TRBV7-9; cdr3_aa: CASSPRRGTEAFF; cdr3_nt: TGTGCCAGCAGCCCCCGAAGGGGCACTGAAGCTTTCTTT
d_call: TRBD1; clone_size: NA; j_call: TRBJ1-1; v_call: TRBV29-1; cdr3_aa: CSVTGGDEAFF; cdr3_nt: TGCAGCGTTACAGGGGGCGACGAAGCTTTCTTT
d_call: NA; clone_size: NA; j_call: TRBJ1-2; v_call: TRBV7-9; cdr3_aa: CASSQGQGSNYGYTF; cdr3_nt: TGTGCCAGCAGCCAAGGGCAGGGATCTAACTATGGCTACACCTTC
d_call: TRBD2; clone_size: NA; j_call: TRBJ2-7; v_call: TRBV5-1; cdr3_aa: CASKPISGDVQYF; cdr3_nt: TGCGCCAGCAAACCGATTAGCGGGGATGTGCAGTACTTC
d_call: NA; clone_size: NA; j_call: TRBJ1-4; v_call: TRBV29-1; cdr3_aa: CSVGGVNEKLFF; cdr3_nt: TGCAGCGTTGGGGGGGTAAATGAAAAACTGTTTTTT
d_call: NA; clone_size: NA; j_call: TRBJ2-2; v_call: TRBV19; cdr3_aa: CASSIEVSGDNTGELFF; cdr3_nt: TGTGCCAGTAGTATAGAGGTTTCGGGGGACAACACCGGGGAGCTGTTTTTT
d_call: TRBD1; clone_size: few; j_call: TRBJ1-5; v_call: TRBV24-1; cdr3_aa: CATSDHRGSQPQHF; cdr3_nt: TGTGCCACCAGTGATCACAGGGGCAGCCAGCCCCAGCATTTT
d_call: TRBD1; clone_size: NA; j_call: TRBJ1-6; v_call: TRBV2; cdr3_aa: CASQGQESFYNSPLHF; cdr3_nt: TGTGCCAGCCAAGGACAGGAATCATTCTATAATTCACCCCTCCACTTT
d_call: NA; clone_size: NA; j_call: TRBJ2-7; v_call: TRBV7-2; cdr3_aa: CASSLAVGQSYEQYF; cdr3_nt: TGTGCCAGCAGCTTAGCTGTCGGACAGTCCTACGAGCAGTACTTC
d_call: TRBD1; clone_size: NA; j_call: TRBJ2-2; v_call: TRBV7-9; cdr3_aa: CASSSGTGNTGELFF; cdr3_nt: TGTGCCAGCAGCTCCGGGACAGGGAACACCGGGGAGCTGTTTTTT
d_call: TRBD2; clone_size: NA; j_call: TRBJ2-5; v_call: TRBV2; cdr3_aa: CASRPGLAAVTQYF; cdr3_nt: TGTGCCAGCAGACCAGGACTAGCCGCTGTGACCCAGTACTTC
d_call: NA; clone_size: NA; j_call: TRBJ1-2; v_call: TRBV7-9; cdr3_aa: CASSPGAAANYGYTF; cdr3_nt: TGTGCCAGCAGCCCTGGAGCCGCTGCGAACTATGGCTACACCTTC
d_call: TRBD2; clone_size: once; j_call: TRBJ2-1; v_call: TRBV15; cdr3_aa: CATITSGNYNEQFF; cdr3_nt: TGTGCCACCATCACTAGCGGAAACTACAATGAGCAGTTCTTC